This T cell receptor beta chain was observed in a study of pediatric ulcerative colitis. General observations from the study: Ulcerative colitis patients shared more blood-rectal clones than controls. Two rectal clonotypes were found only in ulcerative colitis patients, all of them. In rectum, acute severe colitis had expanded clones and less diversity.

The survey-level immunoSEQ assay was used. Assay used: immunoSEQ multiplex PCR; TCRdb lists only in-frame clones, some missing. The sample holds fewer than 20,000 clones, 80% seen once. The germline V and J ends were trimmed by 2 bases and 6 bases, with 12 bases remaining between them. Germline values: CDR1 SGHRS, CDR2 YFSETQ. CDR3 length equals 14 residues. One to two pinch biopsies were taken from the rectum during colonoscopy. About this clone itself: Antigen specificity is unknown.

This sequence joins TRBV5-1 and TRBJ2-1; D is unclear. The specimen sequenced was gut tissue. The sequence was collected from a boy younger than 18 who was a control in a study of pediatric ulcerative colitis. The CDR3, as DNA: TGCGCCAGCAGCTTTGTAGGGAACGTCAATGAGCAGTTCTTC. It encodes CASSFVGNVNEQFF.